This TCR beta chain was documented in a study of blood T cell repertoires in COVID-19. Sequenced by immunoSEQ multiplex PCR; TCRdb stores in-frame clones only, minus some. The sample yields roughly 120,000 clones, roughly 83% seen once. The CDR3 contains 17 residues. The receptor was derived from a man aged 25-45 years with acute or convalescent COVID-19. Material: peripheral blood. V usage is TRBV1 and J usage is TRBJ2-3; the table's TRBD2 call for D was not verified on the DNA. TRBV1 counts as a pseudogene. The CDR3, as DNA: TGCACCAGCAGCCAAGCATGCGAGAACCTTAGCACAGATACGCAGTATTTT. Its translation is CTSSQACENLSTDTQYF.